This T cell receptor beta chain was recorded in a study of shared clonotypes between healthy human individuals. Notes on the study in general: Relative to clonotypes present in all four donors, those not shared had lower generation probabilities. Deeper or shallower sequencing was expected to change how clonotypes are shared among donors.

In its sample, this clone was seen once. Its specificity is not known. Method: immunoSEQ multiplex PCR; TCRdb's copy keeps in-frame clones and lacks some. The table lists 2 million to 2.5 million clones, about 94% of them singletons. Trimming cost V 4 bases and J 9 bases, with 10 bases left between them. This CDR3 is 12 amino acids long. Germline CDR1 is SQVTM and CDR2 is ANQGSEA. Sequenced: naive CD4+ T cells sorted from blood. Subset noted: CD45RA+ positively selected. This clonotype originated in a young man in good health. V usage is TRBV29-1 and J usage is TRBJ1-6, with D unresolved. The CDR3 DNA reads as TGCAGCGTTGCCGACGGTGGTTCACCCCTCCACTTT. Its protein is CSVADGGSPLHF.